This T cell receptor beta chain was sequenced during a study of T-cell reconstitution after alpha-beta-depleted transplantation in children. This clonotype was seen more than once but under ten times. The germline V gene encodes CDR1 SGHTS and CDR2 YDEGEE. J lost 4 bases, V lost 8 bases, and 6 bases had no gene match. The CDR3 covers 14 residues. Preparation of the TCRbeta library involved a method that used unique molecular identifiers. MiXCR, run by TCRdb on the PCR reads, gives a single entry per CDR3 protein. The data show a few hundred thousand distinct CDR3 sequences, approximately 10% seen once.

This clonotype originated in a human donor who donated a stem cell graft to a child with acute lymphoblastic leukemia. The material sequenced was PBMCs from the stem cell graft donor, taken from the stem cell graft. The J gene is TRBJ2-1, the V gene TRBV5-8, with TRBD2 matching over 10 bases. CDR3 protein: CASTQLAGYNEQFF. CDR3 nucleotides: TGTGCCAGTACGCAACTAGCGGGATACAATGAGCAGTTCTTC.